This T cell receptor (beta chain) is drawn from a study of cytomegalovirus exposure and HLA in healthy donors (dated by TCRdb to about 2017). At the level of the whole study: A later analysis indicated that the 100 to 150 validation repertoires were generated on the platform also employed for the 666 repertoires of the first cohort. The study aimed to test whether signatures of past pathogen exposure could be identified by cataloging public T cell receptors. A separate validation cohort of 100 to 150 different subjects was used in addition to the approximately 670-subject first cohort. To predict cytomegalovirus infection status, the study brought together high-throughput TCR immunosequencing, statistical association of individual TCRs with disease status, and machine learning.

Relative to germline, V is 1 base shorter and J is 0 bases shorter, with 3 bases between their ends. The CDR3 measures 14 amino acids from cysteine to phenylalanine. The CDR3 DNA has 42 bases and is translated from base 1. The germline V gene provides CDR1 MGHRA and CDR2 YSYEKL. Overall results and qualifications from the work: The validation cohort had no HLA typing available for a later analysis, so co-occurrence within that cohort was assessed over all 120 or so repertoires. In vitro tests confirmed that a few of the cytomegalovirus-associated TCR beta chains recognize cytomegalovirus antigens. It was suggested by the authors that the approach could potentially be generalized to other disease states and immunological phenotypes. The classifier was reported to diagnose cytomegalovirus status with high specificity and sensitivity in both the original and validation cohorts. Most TCR sequences were observed very rarely across donors, whereas some public TCRs were present in many individuals. In the study, approximately 150 TCR beta chains were listed as associated with cytomegalovirus. Of the cluster scores, 90% to 95% were above 0 in a later analysis, which found that TCRs clustered in the first cohort also tended to co-occur in the 120 validation repertoires.

The donors were included in the validation cohort of 120 subjects, a group kept apart from the roughly 670-subject first cohort. Remarks on this clone: This clone's antigen is unknown. No much larger clone is present one base from it, and per-base qualities are unavailable.

Libraries were prepared through the immunoSEQ multiplex PCR assay. In the original analysis: A statistical classification framework was developed to diagnose cytomegalovirus status using the catalog of TCR beta chain sequences. This is the immuneACCESS table as TCRdb keeps it, with only in-frame sequences that have V and J called. A part of the clones is gone; compared with another copy, unresolved V genes explain less than half, and the rest is unexplained. D and trimming come from the DNA, and the V and J calls and clone size come from that table. The sample data list 120,000 or so clones, and around 90% of these were observed just once. Under 2% of the sample rests with the top ten.

Sequencing was done on a sample of PBMCs. This TCR was recovered from a woman younger than 30 in good health and CMV-seronegative. Rearrangement joined TRBV4-1 to TRBJ2-2; no confident D gene assignment can be made. In nucleotide form, the sequence is TGCGCCAGCAGCCAAGGGCCGAACACCGGGGAGCTGTTTTTT. This is translated as CASSQGPNTGELFF.